One sample yielded the 28 T cell receptor beta chains listed below, sequenced in a study of cytomegalovirus exposure and HLA in healthy donors. PCR was performed using 60 Vbeta and 13 Jbeta primers. Generated by immunoSEQ multiplex PCR, the TCRdb table keeps only in-frame clones and is missing some. The sample shows around 150,000 clones, approximately 87% of them seen only once. Sample: PBMCs. These receptor sequences come from a man in his forties in good health and CMV-seronegative.

The sample holds one count of this clone. The chain employs TRBV7-8 and TRBJ1-4; a possible D gene is TRBD1 (6 bases). The CDR3 has 16 amino acids. CDR1 and CDR2 from the germline V gene are SGHVS and FQNEAQ. V was clipped by 0 bases and J by 6 bases, with 14 bases between them. CDR3 protein: CASSLAVTGWDEKLFF. The CDR3 coding sequence is TGTGCCAGCAGCTTAGCGGTCACAGGGTGGGATGAAAAACTGTTTTTT.

The chain combines TRBV19 with TRBJ1-1; TRBD1 is a possible D gene (6 bases). Germline CDR1 LNHDA, CDR2 SQIVND (reference sequence). CDR3 length: 14 residues. Trimming removed 3 bases from V and 7 bases from J, with 15 bases in between. CDR3 bases: TGTGCCAGTAGTATTGGCAGGGGAAGGGGTGAAGCTTTCTTT. Amino acids: CASSIGRGRGEAFF.

This chain links TRBV7-6 with TRBJ1-1, with 11 bases that match TRBD1. The CDR3 covers 15 residues. Germline V CDR1 and CDR2: SGHVS, FNYEAQ. V shed 5 bases and J 1 base; nucleotides not matched to a gene: 3. The CDR3 nucleotides are TGTGCCAGCAGCCACGGGACAGGGGGGAACACTGAAGCTTTCTTT. Its translation: CASSHGTGGNTEAFF.

The chain employs TRBV9 and TRBJ2-2; D unclear. V was pared by 1 base and J by 7 bases, with 8 bases between. Germline CDR1 and CDR2: SGDLS and YYNGEE. This CDR3 contains 13 residues. The CDR3 bases are TGTGCCAGCAGCGTAAATACCGGCGGGGAGCTGTTTTTT. Translation gives CASSVNTGGELFF.

The V and J genes are TRBV7-9 and TRBJ2-2, with 12 bases matching TRBD2. The CDR3 is 17 residues long. The J segment lost 8 bases and the V segment lost 5 bases, leaving 12 bases of the junction unmatched. Looked up from germline, CDR1 is SEHNR and CDR2 is FQNEAQ (reference sequence). Here the CDR3 DNA reads TGTGCCAGCAGCCTTCCTAGCGGGAGGGTCCCTGCTGGGGAGCTGTTTTTT. This encodes CASSLPSGRVPAGELFF.

The genes are TRBV2 and TRBJ1-3; D remains unclear. Looked up from germline, CDR1 is SNHLY and CDR2 is FYNNEI. The CDR3 is 16 amino acids. Trimming shortened V by 4 bases and J by 4 bases, and 17 bases separated the two germline ends. CDR3 bases: TGTGCCAGCAGTGCACAGTCCCGTCAAACAGGAAACACCATATATTTT. This translates into CASSAQSRQTGNTIYF.

V is TRBV19 and J is TRBJ1-1; TRBD1 might be the D (6 bases). The CDR3 is 10 amino acids. The V and J ends lost 7 bases and 11 bases respectively, with 11 bases between them. Per germline, CDR1 LNHDA and CDR2 SQIVND (reference sequence). The CDR3 reads CASKQGTAFF. CDR3 sequence (DNA): TGTGCCAGTAAACAGGGTACGGCTTTCTTT.

A remark on this clone: The sample holds other DNA sequences that translate to the same CDR3. The V and J genes are TRBV7-9 and TRBJ2-5, with TRBD2 identical over 13 bases. The CDR3 spans 15 residues. J gave up 5 bases and V 5 bases, and 5 bases lay outside the gene matches. Germline assignment: CDR1 SEHNR and CDR2 FQNEAQ (reference sequence). CDR3 nucleotides: TGTGCCAGCAGCCCAGGACTAGCGGGGGTGGAGACCCAGTACTTC. Translation: CASSPGLAGVETQYF.

The chain uses TRBV28 and TRBJ1-4, with 9 bases lining up with TRBD1. The CDR3 totals 18 residues. V lost 6 bases and J lost 6; bases outside the gene matches: 17. Germline CDR1 reads MDHEN; CDR2 reads SYDVKM. The CDR3, as DNA: TGTGCCAGCAGCCCTTATTTCTCAAGACAGGGGGAACATGAAAAACTGTTTTTT. Translated, it gives CASSPYFSRQGEHEKLFF. The full variable domain, its missing parts supplied by reference TRBV28 and TRBJ1-4, is DVKVTQSSRYLVKRTGEKVFLECVQDMDHENMFWYRQDPGLGLRLIYFSYDVKMKEKGDIPEGYSVSREKKERFSLILESASTNQTSMYLCASSPYFSRQGEHEKLFFGSGTQLSVL.

This clone came up once. V gene TRBV7-9 combines with J gene TRBJ1-1, with TRBD1 identical over 9 bases. Germline assignment: CDR1 SEHNR and CDR2 FQNEAQ (reference sequence). The CDR3 is 17 residues long. V shed 5 bases and J 1 base; nucleotides not matched to a gene: 11. CDR3 amino acids: CASSPWDRVWENTEAFF. Here the CDR3 DNA reads TGTGCCAGCAGCCCGTGGGACAGGGTTTGGGAGAACACTGAAGCTTTCTTT.

This chain joins TRBV28 and TRBJ1-6; 7 nucleotides match TRBD1. The ends lost 7 bases at V and 7 bases at J; junction bases unmatched: 10. The CDR3 totals 15 residues. Germline loops: CDR1 MDHEN, CDR2 SYDVKM. This CDR3 is CASTDLTGLNSPLHF. DNA of the CDR3: TGTGCCAGCACGGACTTGACAGGGTTGAATTCACCCCTCCACTTT. The full variable domain, its missing parts supplied by reference TRBV28 and TRBJ1-6, is DVKVTQSSRYLVKRTGEKVFLECVQDMDHENMFWYRQDPGLGLRLIYFSYDVKMKEKGDIPEGYSVSREKKERFSLILESASTNQTSMYLCASTDLTGLNSPLHFGNGTRLTVT.

Regarding this clone: A read error is likely, as this CDR3 ends without the conserved phenylalanine or tryptophan. The chain combines TRBV2 with TRBJ2-7, with TRBD2 identical over 10 bases. V was clipped by 4 bases and J by 2 bases; unmatched bases: 5. This CDR3 spans 15 amino acids. Germline V gene lookup returns CDR1 SNHLY and CDR2 FYNNEI. This CDR3 is CASSVVTSGAYEQYL. CDR3 sequence (DNA): TGTGCCAGCAGTGTTGTTACTAGCGGGGCCTACGAGCAGTACCTC.

This CDR3 reads CASSGLAAQETQYF. CDR3 in DNA: TGTGCCAGCAGTGGGCTAGCGGCCCAAGAGACCCAGTACTTC. This sequence joins TRBV2 and TRBJ2-5; 7 bases line up with TRBD2. Losses at the gene ends were 4 bases for V and 1 base for J; bases not matched to a gene: 3. CDR1 is SNHLY and CDR2 is FYNNEI in the germline V gene. The CDR3 has 14 residues.

The V gene is TRBV27, the J gene TRBJ2-1; D uncertain. Trimming removed 1 base at V and 5 bases at J, with 6 bases between. This CDR3 has 13 amino acids. From germline, CDR1 is MNHEY and CDR2 SMNVEV (reference sequence). The CDR3 region has the DNA TGTGCCAGCAGTTTATGGCCCGACAATGAGCAGTTCTTC. This codes for CASSLWPDNEQFF.

There are many counts of this clone. The rearrangement joins TRBV2 to TRBJ2-7; D may be TRBD2 (6 bases). Germline V gene sequence: CDR1 SNHLY, CDR2 FYNNEI. Between the trimmed V and J ends, which lost 7 bases and 2 bases, there was a span of 18 bases. The CDR3 length is 15 residues. CDR3 loop: CASTLVPSDTYEQYF. The CDR3 coding sequence is TGTGCCAGCACCCTCGTTCCTAGCGACACCTACGAGCAGTACTTC.

The V and J genes are TRBV4-1 and TRBJ2-1; 9 nucleotides align to TRBD2. The V gene's germline CDR1 is MGHRA and CDR2 YSYEKL. With V trimmed by 8 bases and J by 5 bases, 7 bases remained unmatched. The CDR3 has 14 amino acids. CDR3 nucleotide sequence: TGCGCCAGCTACTCTTTAGCGGGAGACAATGAGCAGTTCTTC. Protein sequence: CASYSLAGDNEQFF.

V usage is TRBV7-8 and J usage is TRBJ1-3, with D uncertain. The germline V gene encodes CDR1 SGHVS and CDR2 FQNEAQ. The CDR3 has 14 residues. Between the trimmed V and J ends, which lost 3 bases and 4 bases, there was a span of 10 bases. CDR3 coding DNA: TGTGCCAGCAGCTTGGCCGGGGTCGGAAACACCATATATTTT. Amino acid sequence: CASSLAGVGNTIYF.

The chain couples TRBV7-2 to TRBJ2-7, with 7 nucleotides matching TRBD1. The germline gives CDR1 SGHTA, CDR2 FQGNSA. There are 15 residues in the CDR3. Germline trimming cut 3 bases from V and 1 base from J; bases unmatched to any gene: 6. In DNA, the CDR3 is TGTGCCAGCAGCTTCCACAGGGGCGGATCCTACGAGCAGTACTTC. The encoded protein is CASSFHRGGSYEQYF.

This chain connects TRBV7-6 to TRBJ2-2, with D tentatively TRBD2 (5 bases). Germline V CDR1 and CDR2: SGHVS, FNYEAQ. The length of the CDR3 is 16 residues. The ends were cut back, 1 base at V and 5 bases at J, with 14 bases in the middle. CDR3 residues: CASSLVLGDRTGELFF. The CDR3, as DNA: TGTGCCAGCAGCTTAGTTTTGGGAGATCGAACCGGGGAGCTGTTTTTT.

J is TRBJ1-4 and V is TRBV7-2; TRBD1 matches at 8 bases. Germline V lookup: CDR1 SGHTA, CDR2 FQGNSA. The CDR3 covers 17 residues. Trimming cost V 2 bases and J 4 bases; bases outside gene matches: 9. Here the CDR3 reads CASSLTPGQAFNEKLFF. The CDR3 DNA sequence: TGTGCCAGCAGCTTAACTCCGGGACAGGCGTTTAATGAAAAACTGTTTTTT.

J is TRBJ2-7 and V is TRBV6-6; 13 bases agree with TRBD2. V shed 10 bases and J 6 bases; nucleotides not matched to a gene: 6. From germline, CDR1 is MNHNY and CDR2 SVGAGI (reference sequence). The CDR3 covers 13 residues. The CDR3 region has the DNA TGTGCCATCACTGGACTAGCGGGAGCCGAGCAGTACTTC. Translation: CAITGLAGAEQYF.

This clone has just one count. The chain combines TRBV10-3 with TRBJ2-3; the D gene is possibly TRBD2 (6 bases). Trimming pared 8 bases from V and 5 bases from J, leaving 14 bases between. CDR3 length equals 13 residues. Germline lookup yields CDR1 ENHRY and CDR2 SYGVKD. The CDR3 reads CAISAKGGDTQYF. CDR3 coding DNA: TGTGCCATCTCGGCGAAGGGAGGAGATACGCAGTATTTT.

V gene TRBV6-1 combines with J gene TRBJ1-4; tentatively, D is TRBD1 (6 bases). The ends were cut back, 7 bases at V and 4 bases at J, with 13 bases in the middle. The CDR3 length is 14 residues. The germline CDR1 and CDR2 sequences are MNHNS and SASEGT. The CDR3 loop reads CASTPDRFNEKLFF. In nucleotides, the CDR3 is TGTGCCAGCACCCCCGACAGGTTTAATGAAAAACTGTTTTTT.

The chain is built from TRBV18 and TRBJ2-6; TRBD1 matches 7 bases. CDR1 KGHSH and CDR2 LQKENI come from the germline V gene. After removal of 3 bases from V and 2 bases from J, the junction contained 7 bases not matched to a gene. This CDR3 comprises 17 residues. CDR3 DNA sequence: TGTGCCAGCTCACCGGGGACAGCCATTACTGGGGCCAACGTCCTGACTTTC. Its protein product is CASSPGTAITGANVLTF.

The chain employs TRBV29-1 and TRBJ1-1, with D unclear. V was pared by 8 bases and J by 5 bases, with 12 bases between. Germline CDR1 is SQVTM and CDR2 is ANQGSEA. The CDR3 loop spans 11 amino acids. The CDR3 nucleotides read TGCAGCACATTGTACGGGACTGAAGCTTTCTTT. Protein product: CSTLYGTEAFF.

This clone appeared a single time. The rearrangement uses TRBV15 and TRBJ2-5; 7 bases are a match to TRBD1. Gene TRBJ2-7 matches the end of the DNA better, so the J call may be wrong. The CDR3 totals 12 residues. Germline V gives CDR1 LNHNV, CDR2 YYDKDF (reference sequence). The CDR3 region is CATSRTGFEQYF. The DNA for the CDR3 is TGTGCCACCAGCAGGACAGGGTTCGAGCAGTACTTC.

This clone appeared a few times. This sequence joins TRBV2 and TRBJ2-5; unclear D gene. The V end was cut by 7 bases, the J end by 5 bases, with 14 bases between. The germline gives CDR1 SNHLY, CDR2 FYNNEI. The CDR3 runs 13 residues. The CDR3 sequence is CASTRSWVETQYF. Here the CDR3 DNA reads TGTGCCAGCACTCGGAGTTGGGTGGAGACCCAGTACTTC.

This clone has just one count. The sample holds other DNA sequences that translate to the same CDR3. This sequence joins TRBV28 and TRBJ2-7, with 9 bases that match TRBD1. V gave up 3 bases and J gave up 4 bases; unmatched junction bases: 4. Germline V CDR1 and CDR2: MDHEN, SYDVKM. This CDR3 comprises 14 residues. In DNA form, the CDR3 reads TGTGCCAGCAGTTTGGACAGGGGATCGTACGAGCAGTACTTC. Protein sequence: CASSLDRGSYEQYF. Filled out from reference TRBV28 and TRBJ2-7, the complete variable domain reads DVKVTQSSRYLVKRTGEKVFLECVQDMDHENMFWYRQDPGLGLRLIYFSYDVKMKEKGDIPEGYSVSREKKERFSLILESASTNQTSMYLCASSLDRGSYEQYFGPGTRLTVT.